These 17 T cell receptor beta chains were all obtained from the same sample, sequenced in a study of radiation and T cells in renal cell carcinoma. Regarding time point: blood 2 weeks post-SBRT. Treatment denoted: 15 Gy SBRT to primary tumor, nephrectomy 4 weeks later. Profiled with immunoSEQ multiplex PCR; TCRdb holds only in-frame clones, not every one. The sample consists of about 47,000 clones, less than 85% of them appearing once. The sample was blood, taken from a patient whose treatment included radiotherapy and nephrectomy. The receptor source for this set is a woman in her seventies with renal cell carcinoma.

CDR3 sequence reads: CASSQGASGSSEQYF. In DNA, the CDR3 is TGCGCCAGCAGCCAAGGGGCTAGCGGGAGTAGCGAGCAGTACTTC. The rearrangement joins TRBV4-3 to TRBJ2-7, with 10 bases that match TRBD2. The ends lost 1 base at V and 6 bases at J; junction bases unmatched: 6. Germline V gene data show CDR1 as LGHNA and CDR2 as YSLEER. This CDR3 has 15 residues.

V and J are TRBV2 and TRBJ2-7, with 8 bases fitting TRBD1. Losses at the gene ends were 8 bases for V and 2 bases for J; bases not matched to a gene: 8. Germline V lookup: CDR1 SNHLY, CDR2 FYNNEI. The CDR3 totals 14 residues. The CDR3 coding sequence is TGTGCCAGCGGCGGGACAGGACTAACCTACGAGCAGTACTTC. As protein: CASGGTGLTYEQYF.

The CDR3 nucleotides read TGTGCCAGCAGTGTGGCCGGGGGCGGCAATCAGCCCCAGCATTTT. This sequence encodes CASSVAGGGNQPQHF. The chain recombines TRBV6-1 with TRBJ1-5; D may be TRBD1 (6 bases). The CDR3 covers 15 residues. Trimming removed 4 bases from V and 2 bases from J, with 12 bases in between. Germline CDR1 is MNHNS and CDR2 is SASEGT.

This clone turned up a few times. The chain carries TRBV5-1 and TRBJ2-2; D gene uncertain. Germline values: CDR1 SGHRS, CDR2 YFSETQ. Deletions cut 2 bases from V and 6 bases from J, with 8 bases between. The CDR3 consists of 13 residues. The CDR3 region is CASSLEGPGELFF. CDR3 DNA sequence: TGCGCCAGCAGCTTAGAAGGGCCCGGGGAGCTGTTTTTT.

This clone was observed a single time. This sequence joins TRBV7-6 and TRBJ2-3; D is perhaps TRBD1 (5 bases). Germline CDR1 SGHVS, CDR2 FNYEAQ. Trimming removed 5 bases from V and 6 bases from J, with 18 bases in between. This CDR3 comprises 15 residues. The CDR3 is CASSILPGHEDTQYF. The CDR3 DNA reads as TGTGCCAGCAGCATCCTACCCGGACATGAGGATACGCAGTATTTT.

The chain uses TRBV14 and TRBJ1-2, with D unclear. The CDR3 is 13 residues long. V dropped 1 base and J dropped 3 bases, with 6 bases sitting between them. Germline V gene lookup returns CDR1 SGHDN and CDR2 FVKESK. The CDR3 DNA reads TGTGCCAGCAGCCAAGTTGGGTACTATGGCTACACCTTC. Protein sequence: CASSQVGYYGYTF.

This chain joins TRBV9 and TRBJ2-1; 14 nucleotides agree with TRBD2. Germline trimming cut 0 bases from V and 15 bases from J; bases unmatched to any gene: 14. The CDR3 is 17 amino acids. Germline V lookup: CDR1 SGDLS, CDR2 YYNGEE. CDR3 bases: TGTGCCAGCAGCGTAGTACGGAGCCGGACTAGCGGGAGGCAGGGGTTCTTC. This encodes CASSVVRSRTSGRQGFF.

Here the CDR3 DNA reads TGTGCCAGCAGCGAGTGGACTAGCGGGACTTACACAGATACGCAGTATTTT. Its protein product is CASSEWTSGTYTDTQYF. The chain is built from TRBV5-4 and TRBJ2-3; TRBD2 matches 12 bases. The germline V gene encodes CDR1 SGHNT and CDR2 YYREEE (reference sequence). The CDR3 consists of 17 residues. J gave up 2 bases and V 4 bases, and 8 bases lay outside the gene matches.

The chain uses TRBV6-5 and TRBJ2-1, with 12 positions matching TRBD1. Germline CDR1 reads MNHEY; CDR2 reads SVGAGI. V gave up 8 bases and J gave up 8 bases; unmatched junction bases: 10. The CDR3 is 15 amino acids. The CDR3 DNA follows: TGTGCCAGCTCCTCCGGGACAGGGGGCATCGATGAGCAGTTCTTC. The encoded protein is CASSSGTGGIDEQFF.

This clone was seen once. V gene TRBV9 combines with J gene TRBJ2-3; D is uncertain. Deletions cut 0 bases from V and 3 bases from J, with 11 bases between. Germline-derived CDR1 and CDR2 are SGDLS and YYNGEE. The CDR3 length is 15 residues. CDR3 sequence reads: CASSVDGVRTDTQYF. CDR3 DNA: TGTGCCAGCAGCGTAGATGGGGTGCGGACAGATACGCAGTATTTT.

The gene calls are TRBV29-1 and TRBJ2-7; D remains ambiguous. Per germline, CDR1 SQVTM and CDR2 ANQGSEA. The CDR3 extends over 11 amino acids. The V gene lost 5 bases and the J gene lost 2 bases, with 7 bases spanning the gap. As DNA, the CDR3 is TGCAGCGTTCTCGACCCCTACGAGCAGTACTTC. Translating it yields CSVLDPYEQYF.

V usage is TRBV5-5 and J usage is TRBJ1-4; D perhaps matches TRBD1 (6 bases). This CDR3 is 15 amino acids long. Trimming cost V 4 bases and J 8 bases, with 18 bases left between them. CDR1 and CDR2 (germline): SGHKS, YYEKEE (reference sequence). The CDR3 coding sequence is TGTGCCAGCAGCGACGTTTGGGCACAGGGAGAAAAACTGTTTTTT. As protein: CASSDVWAQGEKLFF.

In nucleotides, the CDR3 is TGTGCCAGCAGCTTGGGTTGGGGGGAGACCCAGTACTTC. Encoded protein: CASSLGWGETQYF. This sequence joins TRBV5-4 and TRBJ2-5; D may correspond to TRBD1 or TRBD2 (5 bases each). The CDR3 is 13 residues long. V was cut by 0 bases and J by 5 bases, with 8 bases left in between. The germline V gene has CDR1 SGHNT and CDR2 YYREEE (reference sequence).

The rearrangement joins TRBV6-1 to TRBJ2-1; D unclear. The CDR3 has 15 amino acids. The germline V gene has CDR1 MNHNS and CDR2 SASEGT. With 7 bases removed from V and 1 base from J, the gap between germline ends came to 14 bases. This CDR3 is CASTQQFMSYNEQFF. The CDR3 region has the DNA TGTGCCAGCACCCAACAGTTTATGTCCTACAATGAGCAGTTCTTC.

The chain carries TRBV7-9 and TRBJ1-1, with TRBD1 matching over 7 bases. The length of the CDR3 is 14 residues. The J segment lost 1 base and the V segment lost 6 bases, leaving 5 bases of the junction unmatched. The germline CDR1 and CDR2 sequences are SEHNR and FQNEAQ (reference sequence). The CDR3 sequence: CASRSGGGNTEAFF. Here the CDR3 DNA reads TGTGCCAGCAGATCAGGGGGAGGGAACACTGAAGCTTTCTTT.

This chain's CDR3 is CASSIAGTKNIQYF. The CDR3 DNA is TGTGCCAGTAGTATAGCTGGGACCAAAAACATTCAGTACTTC. The rearrangement joins TRBV19 to TRBJ2-4; no reliable D call. Germline CDR1 reads LNHDA; CDR2 reads SQIVND (reference sequence). The ends were cut back, 1 base at V and 2 bases at J, with 6 bases in the middle. The CDR3 runs to 14 residues.

This CDR3 reads CASSLESGGTGELFF. DNA for the CDR3: TGCGCCAGCAGCTTGGAATCAGGGGGAACCGGGGAGCTGTTTTTT. The chain joins TRBV5-1 to TRBJ2-2, with 7 bases that match TRBD1. Trimming at V came to 0 bases and at J to 5 bases, leaving 4 bases not matched to a gene. Germline CDR1 SGHRS, CDR2 YFSETQ. This CDR3 is 15 amino acids long.